The 27 T cell receptor beta chains in this list originate from one sample, sequenced in a study of cytomegalovirus exposure and HLA in healthy donors. TCRdb's copy holds only in-frame clones and misses some; the assay was immunoSEQ multiplex PCR. Among approximately 230,000 clones listed, 87% were seen once. Sequenced material: PBMCs. Every receptor here comes from a man between 18 and 29 years old in good health and CMV-seropositive.

The chain carries TRBV18 and TRBJ2-5; 9 bases fit TRBD1. Germline CDR1 KGHSH, CDR2 LQKENI. The CDR3 totals 16 residues. With 3 bases clipped from V and 4 bases from J, the junction kept 9 bases outside the gene matches. The CDR3 reads CASSPWTPGQGETQYF. In DNA form, the CDR3 reads TGTGCCAGCTCACCCTGGACACCGGGACAGGGAGAGACCCAGTACTTC.

This chain links TRBV7-8 with TRBJ2-7; TRBD2 matches 10 bases. Germline-derived CDR1 and CDR2 are SGHVS and FQNEAQ. J was trimmed by 4 bases and V by 6 bases; bases with no gene match: 12. CDR3 length: 16 residues. CDR3 in amino acids: CASSLTPGLAVYEQYF. CDR3 sequence (DNA): TGTGCCAGCAGTCTAACCCCTGGACTAGCGGTTTACGAGCAGTACTTC.

The chain couples TRBV28 to TRBJ1-2; D is uncertain. The V end lost 8 bases, the J end lost 5 bases, and 15 bases lay between the germline ends. Germline loops: CDR1 MDHEN, CDR2 SYDVKM. This CDR3 comprises 13 residues. The CDR3 nucleotides are TGTGCCAGCGCACGGGGAAGGGTTTATGGCTACACCTTC. It yields the protein CASARGRVYGYTF.

The genes are TRBV27 and TRBJ2-1; 10 bases are shared with TRBD2. Germline CDR1 MNHEY, CDR2 SMNVEV (reference sequence). V gave up 7 bases and J gave up 6 bases; unmatched junction bases: 6. The CDR3 sequence is 14 residues long. This CDR3 is CASNLAGVGNEQFF. The CDR3 DNA is TGTGCCAGCAACCTAGCGGGAGTAGGCAATGAGCAGTTCTTC.

V and J are TRBV20-1 and TRBJ2-1; TRBD2 agrees at 7 bases. V shed 4 bases and J 12 bases; nucleotides not matched to a gene: 6. Germline V CDR1 and CDR2: DFQATT, SNEGSKA (reference sequence). CDR3 length: 11 amino acids. CDR3 region: CSAILRERQFF. As DNA, the CDR3 is TGCAGTGCTATCTTGCGGGAGCGGCAGTTCTTC.

The rearrangement joins TRBV11-2 to TRBJ2-7; 8 bases agree with TRBD1. The CDR3 consists of 15 residues. The V segment lost 2 bases and the J segment 0 bases; nucleotides outside the gene matches: 3. Germline V gene lookup returns CDR1 SGHAT and CDR2 FQNNGV. The CDR3 loop is CASSLSGQGSYEQYF. In DNA, the CDR3 is TGTGCCAGCAGCTTAAGTGGACAGGGCTCCTACGAGCAGTACTTC.

The chain joins TRBV30 to TRBJ2-3, with 9 bases aligning to TRBD1. CDR1 and CDR2 from the germline V gene are GTSNPN and SVGIG (reference sequence). Trimming cost V 1 base and J 9 bases; bases outside gene matches: 5. The CDR3 runs 13 residues. CDR3 amino acids: CAWSGSGQGTQYF. DNA of the CDR3: TGTGCCTGGAGTGGCTCGGGACAGGGCACGCAGTATTTT.

The V and J genes are TRBV2 and TRBJ1-5; 10 bases fit TRBD1. Germline V gene lookup returns CDR1 SNHLY and CDR2 FYNNEI. The CDR3 is 18 amino acids. The ends lost 2 bases at V and 1 base at J; junction bases unmatched: 8. This CDR3 is CASSEWDRGRRSNQPQHF. In nucleotides, the CDR3 is TGTGCCAGCAGTGAATGGGACAGGGGCCGCAGAAGCAATCAGCCCCAGCATTTT.

This chain joins TRBV5-1 and TRBJ2-2, with a weak D call TRBD2 (6 bases). Trimming removed 4 bases from V and 5 bases from J, with 21 bases in between. CDR1 and CDR2 (germline): SGHRS, YFSETQ. The CDR3 has 17 residues. The CDR3 region has the DNA TGCGCCAGCAGCCCTGGAGGCGGGGCGGGATTTACCGGGGAGCTGTTTTTT. This codes for CASSPGGGAGFTGELFF.

V and J are TRBV10-3 and TRBJ1-2, with D maybe TRBD1 (5 bases). In germline, CDR1 is ENHRY, CDR2 SYGVKD. This CDR3 has 17 residues. With 0 bases removed from V and 4 bases from J, the gap between germline ends came to 18 bases. DNA for the CDR3: TGTGCCATCAGTGAGTCAGGGGTAGCTTTCGGAGGCTATGGCTACACCTTC. Translating gives CAISESGVAFGGYGYTF.

The CDR3 nucleotides read TGCGCCAGCAGTGAAGGCGAGCAGTACTTC. Protein sequence: CASSEGEQYF. The chain links TRBV10-2 to TRBJ2-7; D is unresolved. CDR1 and CDR2 from the germline V gene are WSHSY and SAAADI. Deletions cut 3 bases from V and 6 bases from J, with 3 bases between. The CDR3 has 10 amino acids.

This clone was found once. The rearrangement joins TRBV9 to TRBJ2-1; 8 bases agree with TRBD2. The CDR3 is made up of 14 amino acids. Germline V lookup: CDR1 SGDLS, CDR2 YYNGEE. Germline trimming cut 4 bases from V and 5 bases from J; bases unmatched to any gene: 5. CDR3 in amino acids: CASSTRTSHNEQFF. CDR3 coding DNA: TGTGCCAGCAGCACCCGGACTAGCCACAATGAGCAGTTCTTC.

In its sample, this clone was seen once. The chain carries TRBV4-3 and TRBJ1-2; D perhaps matches TRBD1 (5 bases). Trimming cost V 1 base and J 3 bases, with 12 bases left between them. The CDR3 extends over 15 amino acids. Germline assignment: CDR1 LGHNA and CDR2 YSLEER. The CDR3 sequence is CASSQAVGGDYGYTF. CDR3 in DNA: TGCGCCAGCAGCCAAGCTGTGGGGGGTGACTATGGCTACACCTTC.

V usage is TRBV27 and J usage is TRBJ2-4; D is perhaps TRBD2 (6 bases). V was clipped by 5 bases and J by 3 bases, with 14 bases between them. From germline, CDR1 is MNHEY and CDR2 SMNVEV (reference sequence). The CDR3 consists of 15 residues. CDR3 nucleotides: TGTGCCAGCAGTCGACAAAGGGGAGGCAAAAACATTCAGTACTTC. Its protein product is CASSRQRGGKNIQYF.

The rearrangement links TRBV5-1 to TRBJ1-2; 9 bases agree with TRBD1. This CDR3 has 15 amino acids. Germline CDR1 and CDR2: SGHRS and YFSETQ. V lost 3 bases and J lost 3; bases outside the gene matches: 6. This CDR3 reads CASSSGDRAHYGYTF. CDR3 DNA: TGCGCCAGCAGCTCGGGGGACAGGGCCCACTATGGCTACACCTTC.

The chain employs TRBV5-1 and TRBJ2-1; weak D call: TRBD2 (7 bases). This CDR3 comprises 15 residues. Trimming left V 3 bases short and J 7 bases short, with 17 bases between. Germline V gene data show CDR1 as SGHRS and CDR2 as YFSETQ. This chain's CDR3 is CASSSYRERGNEQFF. The CDR3 DNA reads TGCGCCAGCAGCTCCTACAGGGAGCGGGGAAATGAGCAGTTCTTC.

This sequence joins TRBV5-6 and TRBJ2-1, with D possibly called TRBD1 or TRBD2 (5 bases each). Germline CDR1 SGHDT, CDR2 YYEEEE. Trimming cost V 0 bases and J 7 bases, with 14 bases left between them. CDR3 length: 15 amino acids. CDR3 sequence: CASSLGGTARNEQFF. The CDR3 DNA sequence: TGTGCCAGCAGCTTGGGTGGGACGGCGAGGAATGAGCAGTTCTTC.

The rearrangement uses TRBV7-7 and TRBJ2-5, with D possibly matching TRBD1 (6 bases). Germline V gene sequence: CDR1 SSHAT, CDR2 FNYEAQ (reference sequence). This CDR3 has 15 amino acids. Deletions cut 5 bases from V and 1 base from J, with 14 bases between. The CDR3 is CASSRNTGRQETQYF. CDR3 nucleotides: TGTGCCAGCAGCCGTAATACAGGGCGCCAAGAGACCCAGTACTTC.

In nucleotides, the CDR3 is TGTGCCAGCAGCTTGGGAACTAGCGGAGCCTACAATGAGCAGTTCTTC. This translates into CASSLGTSGAYNEQFF. The genes are TRBV5-4 and TRBJ2-1, with 8 bases matching TRBD2. J gave up 2 bases and V 0 bases, and 4 bases lay outside the gene matches. The CDR3 consists of 16 residues. Germline V gene lookup returns CDR1 SGHNT and CDR2 YYREEE (reference sequence).

V gene TRBV25-1 combines with J gene TRBJ2-1; TRBD2 might be the D (6 bases). This CDR3 contains 16 residues. Germline CDR1 reads MGHDK; CDR2 reads SYGVNS. Deletions cut 0 bases from V and 7 bases from J, with 16 bases between. In nucleotides, the CDR3 is TGTGCCAGCAGTGAATACGGGACGGGAGCAATTAATGAGCAGTTCTTC. Translated: CASSEYGTGAINEQFF.

This clone was found once. The chain recombines TRBV30 with TRBJ2-2, with 7 bases identical to TRBD1. The CDR3 is made up of 15 amino acids. Germline V gene data show CDR1 as GTSNPN and CDR2 as SVGIG (reference sequence). V dropped 3 bases and J dropped 3; count of bases not matched to a gene: 7. The CDR3 region is CAWREGGADTGELFF. The CDR3 nucleotides read TGTGCCTGGAGAGAAGGGGGCGCAGACACCGGGGAGCTGTTTTTT.

This clone was counted between two and nine times. The chain links TRBV6-5 to TRBJ1-4; D is possibly TRBD1 (5 bases). Trimming pared 7 bases from V and 7 bases from J, leaving 16 bases between. The germline gives CDR1 MNHEY, CDR2 SVGAGI. The CDR3 totals 14 residues. CDR3 in DNA: TGTGCCAGCATGCTGGCAGGGACGGGTGAAAAACTGTTTTTT. As protein: CASMLAGTGEKLFF.

The chain has TRBV27 and TRBJ2-7; 7 bases map to TRBD1. The germline CDR1 and CDR2 sequences are MNHEY and SMNVEV (reference sequence). Trimming removed 5 bases from V and 2 bases from J; junction bases left unmatched: 9. The CDR3 covers 15 residues. CDR3 bases: TGTGCCAGCAGTGGCCCGGGACAGCAAGCCTACGAGCAGTACTTC. Its translation: CASSGPGQQAYEQYF.

The chain links TRBV5-1 to TRBJ2-1; tentative D call: TRBD2 (6 bases). Germline lookup yields CDR1 SGHRS and CDR2 YFSETQ. The V end was cut by 1 base, the J end by 5 bases, with 10 bases between. The CDR3 loop spans 14 amino acids. CDR3 sequence: CASSLRSGDNEQFF. The CDR3 bases are TGCGCCAGCAGCTTGCGTAGCGGAGACAATGAGCAGTTCTTC. Based on the CDR3 plus reference TRBV5-1 and TRBJ2-1, the full variable domain is KAGVTQTPRYLIKTRGQQVTLSCSPISGHRSVSWYQQTPGQGLQFLFEYFSETQRNKGNFPGRFSGRQFSNSRSEMNVSTLELGDSALYLCASSLRSGDNEQFFGPGTRLTVL.

The chain has TRBV6-5 and TRBJ1-2; possible D gene TRBD1, 6 bases. Trimming shortened V by 0 bases and J by 3 bases, and 8 bases separated the two germline ends. There are 14 residues in the CDR3. CDR1 MNHEY and CDR2 SVGAGI come from the germline V gene. The CDR3 sequence is CASSYSEGDYGYTF. The DNA for the CDR3 is TGTGCCAGCAGTTACTCCGAGGGGGACTATGGCTACACCTTC.

The rearrangement uses TRBV5-1 and TRBJ2-7, with TRBD1 as a possible D gene (5 bases). The CDR3 has 14 residues. Germline V gene sequence: CDR1 SGHRS, CDR2 YFSETQ. The ends were cut back, 1 base at V and 1 base at J, with 9 bases in the middle. The CDR3 nucleotides are TGCGCCAGCAGCTTGAACCCAGGGTCCTACGAGCAGTACTTC. This codes for CASSLNPGSYEQYF. Looking up the rest from reference TRBV5-1 and TRBJ2-7 gives the full variable domain: KAGVTQTPRYLIKTRGQQVTLSCSPISGHRSVSWYQQTPGQGLQFLFEYFSETQRNKGNFPGRFSGRQFSNSRSEMNVSTLELGDSALYLCASSLNPGSYEQYFGPGTRLTVT.

The chain uses TRBV6-5 and TRBJ2-2; D possibly corresponds to TRBD1 (6 bases). Germline V lookup: CDR1 MNHEY, CDR2 SVGAGI. Trimming left V 6 bases short and J 6 bases short, with 14 bases between. The CDR3 runs 14 residues. Here the CDR3 reads CASSLQGFAGELFF. In DNA form, the CDR3 reads TGTGCCAGCAGCCTACAGGGATTTGCCGGGGAGCTGTTTTTT.